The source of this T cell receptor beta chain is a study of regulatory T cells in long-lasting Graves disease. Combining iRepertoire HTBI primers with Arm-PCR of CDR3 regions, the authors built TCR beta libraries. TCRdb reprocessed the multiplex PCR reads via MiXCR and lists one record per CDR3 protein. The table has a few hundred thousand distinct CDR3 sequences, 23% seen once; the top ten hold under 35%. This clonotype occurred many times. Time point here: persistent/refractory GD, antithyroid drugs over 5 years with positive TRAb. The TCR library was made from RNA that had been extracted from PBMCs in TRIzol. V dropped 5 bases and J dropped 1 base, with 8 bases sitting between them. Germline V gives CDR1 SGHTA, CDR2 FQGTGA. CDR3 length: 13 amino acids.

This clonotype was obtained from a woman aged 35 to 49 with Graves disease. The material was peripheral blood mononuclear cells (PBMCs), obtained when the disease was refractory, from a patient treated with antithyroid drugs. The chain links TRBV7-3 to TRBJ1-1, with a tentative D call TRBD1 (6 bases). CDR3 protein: CASSRQENTEAFF. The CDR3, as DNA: TGTGCCAGCAGCCGACAGGAGAACACTGAAGCTTTCTTT.